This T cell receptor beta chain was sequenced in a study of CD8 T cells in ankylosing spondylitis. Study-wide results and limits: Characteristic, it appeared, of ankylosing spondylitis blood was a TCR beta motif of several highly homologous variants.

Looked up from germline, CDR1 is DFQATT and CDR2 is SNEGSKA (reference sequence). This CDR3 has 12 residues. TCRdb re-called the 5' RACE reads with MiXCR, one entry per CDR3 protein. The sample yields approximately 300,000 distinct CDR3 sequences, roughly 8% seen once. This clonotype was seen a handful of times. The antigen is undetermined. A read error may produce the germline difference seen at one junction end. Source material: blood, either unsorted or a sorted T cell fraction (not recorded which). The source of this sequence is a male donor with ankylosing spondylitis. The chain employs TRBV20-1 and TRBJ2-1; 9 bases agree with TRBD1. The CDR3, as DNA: TGCAGTGCTAGAAGGCCGGACAGGGGAACGGTCTTC. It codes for CSARRPDRGTVF.